This TCR beta chain was captured in a study of cytomegalovirus exposure and HLA in healthy donors. About the research overall: One earlier analysis, a look at 200 million or so T cells, found more than 100 million unique TCR beta sequences. Study results and caveats: The study designated 150 or so TCR beta chains cytomegalovirus-associated. The later analysis indicated that the majority of CMV-associated TCR beta chains appeared HLA-restricted. TCR beta V segments were, for the most part, productive about 87% or about 30% of the time in an earlier analysis.

Turning to this clone: Its specificity is unknown.

The study ran its PCR with 60 Vbeta and 13 Jbeta primers. Data came from immunoSEQ multiplex PCR; TCRdb stores just in-frame clones and leaves some out. This listing includes about 91,000 clones. Trimming cost V 3 bases and J 10 bases, with 7 bases left between them. The CDR3 loop spans 11 amino acids. The germline V gene encodes CDR1 SEHNR and CDR2 FQNEAQ (reference sequence). The V call is TRBV7-9, the J call TRBJ2-1; D call uncertain. The sample was PBMCs. This TCR was sampled from a woman aged 25 to 45 in good health and CMV-seronegative. In DNA form, the CDR3 reads TGTGCCAGCAGCTTCAGTTTAGAGCAGTTCTTC. It encodes CASSFSLEQFF.